This TCR beta chain was captured in a study of CD4 T cells in relation to SARS-CoV-2 and coronaviruses. The CDR3 is 15 amino acids. Deletions cut 4 bases from V and 2 bases from J, with 15 bases between. Germline assignment: CDR1 MNHEY and CDR2 SVGAGI. Study findings and constraints: In around three fifths of donors, memory CD4+ clonotypes crossrecognized SARS-CoV-2 and at least one common cold coronavirus spike.

Measured with immunoSEQ multiplex PCR; TCRdb has only the in-frame clones, and not every one. The table shows more than 20,000 clones, with 65% to 85% occurring only once. In its sample, this clone was seen a few times. Antigen unknown. The unexposed donors gave CD4+ T cells in 2011-2018, prior to COVID-19. Isolation of CD4+ T cells took place after less than 13 days in culture. Unexposed-donor CD4+ T cells were probed with SARS-CoV-2 S/N and four cold-coronavirus spikes, cells permitting. Sequencing was carried out using CD4+ T cells from PBMCs, cultured in vitro. This sequence was found in a human donor in good health. The V gene is TRBV6-5, the J gene TRBJ2-7; the D call may be TRBD1 or TRBD2 (7 bases each). CDR3 DNA sequence: TGTGCCAGCAGTTCTGCGGGGGACAGTGCCTACGAGCAGTACTTC. Protein product: CASSSAGDSAYEQYF.